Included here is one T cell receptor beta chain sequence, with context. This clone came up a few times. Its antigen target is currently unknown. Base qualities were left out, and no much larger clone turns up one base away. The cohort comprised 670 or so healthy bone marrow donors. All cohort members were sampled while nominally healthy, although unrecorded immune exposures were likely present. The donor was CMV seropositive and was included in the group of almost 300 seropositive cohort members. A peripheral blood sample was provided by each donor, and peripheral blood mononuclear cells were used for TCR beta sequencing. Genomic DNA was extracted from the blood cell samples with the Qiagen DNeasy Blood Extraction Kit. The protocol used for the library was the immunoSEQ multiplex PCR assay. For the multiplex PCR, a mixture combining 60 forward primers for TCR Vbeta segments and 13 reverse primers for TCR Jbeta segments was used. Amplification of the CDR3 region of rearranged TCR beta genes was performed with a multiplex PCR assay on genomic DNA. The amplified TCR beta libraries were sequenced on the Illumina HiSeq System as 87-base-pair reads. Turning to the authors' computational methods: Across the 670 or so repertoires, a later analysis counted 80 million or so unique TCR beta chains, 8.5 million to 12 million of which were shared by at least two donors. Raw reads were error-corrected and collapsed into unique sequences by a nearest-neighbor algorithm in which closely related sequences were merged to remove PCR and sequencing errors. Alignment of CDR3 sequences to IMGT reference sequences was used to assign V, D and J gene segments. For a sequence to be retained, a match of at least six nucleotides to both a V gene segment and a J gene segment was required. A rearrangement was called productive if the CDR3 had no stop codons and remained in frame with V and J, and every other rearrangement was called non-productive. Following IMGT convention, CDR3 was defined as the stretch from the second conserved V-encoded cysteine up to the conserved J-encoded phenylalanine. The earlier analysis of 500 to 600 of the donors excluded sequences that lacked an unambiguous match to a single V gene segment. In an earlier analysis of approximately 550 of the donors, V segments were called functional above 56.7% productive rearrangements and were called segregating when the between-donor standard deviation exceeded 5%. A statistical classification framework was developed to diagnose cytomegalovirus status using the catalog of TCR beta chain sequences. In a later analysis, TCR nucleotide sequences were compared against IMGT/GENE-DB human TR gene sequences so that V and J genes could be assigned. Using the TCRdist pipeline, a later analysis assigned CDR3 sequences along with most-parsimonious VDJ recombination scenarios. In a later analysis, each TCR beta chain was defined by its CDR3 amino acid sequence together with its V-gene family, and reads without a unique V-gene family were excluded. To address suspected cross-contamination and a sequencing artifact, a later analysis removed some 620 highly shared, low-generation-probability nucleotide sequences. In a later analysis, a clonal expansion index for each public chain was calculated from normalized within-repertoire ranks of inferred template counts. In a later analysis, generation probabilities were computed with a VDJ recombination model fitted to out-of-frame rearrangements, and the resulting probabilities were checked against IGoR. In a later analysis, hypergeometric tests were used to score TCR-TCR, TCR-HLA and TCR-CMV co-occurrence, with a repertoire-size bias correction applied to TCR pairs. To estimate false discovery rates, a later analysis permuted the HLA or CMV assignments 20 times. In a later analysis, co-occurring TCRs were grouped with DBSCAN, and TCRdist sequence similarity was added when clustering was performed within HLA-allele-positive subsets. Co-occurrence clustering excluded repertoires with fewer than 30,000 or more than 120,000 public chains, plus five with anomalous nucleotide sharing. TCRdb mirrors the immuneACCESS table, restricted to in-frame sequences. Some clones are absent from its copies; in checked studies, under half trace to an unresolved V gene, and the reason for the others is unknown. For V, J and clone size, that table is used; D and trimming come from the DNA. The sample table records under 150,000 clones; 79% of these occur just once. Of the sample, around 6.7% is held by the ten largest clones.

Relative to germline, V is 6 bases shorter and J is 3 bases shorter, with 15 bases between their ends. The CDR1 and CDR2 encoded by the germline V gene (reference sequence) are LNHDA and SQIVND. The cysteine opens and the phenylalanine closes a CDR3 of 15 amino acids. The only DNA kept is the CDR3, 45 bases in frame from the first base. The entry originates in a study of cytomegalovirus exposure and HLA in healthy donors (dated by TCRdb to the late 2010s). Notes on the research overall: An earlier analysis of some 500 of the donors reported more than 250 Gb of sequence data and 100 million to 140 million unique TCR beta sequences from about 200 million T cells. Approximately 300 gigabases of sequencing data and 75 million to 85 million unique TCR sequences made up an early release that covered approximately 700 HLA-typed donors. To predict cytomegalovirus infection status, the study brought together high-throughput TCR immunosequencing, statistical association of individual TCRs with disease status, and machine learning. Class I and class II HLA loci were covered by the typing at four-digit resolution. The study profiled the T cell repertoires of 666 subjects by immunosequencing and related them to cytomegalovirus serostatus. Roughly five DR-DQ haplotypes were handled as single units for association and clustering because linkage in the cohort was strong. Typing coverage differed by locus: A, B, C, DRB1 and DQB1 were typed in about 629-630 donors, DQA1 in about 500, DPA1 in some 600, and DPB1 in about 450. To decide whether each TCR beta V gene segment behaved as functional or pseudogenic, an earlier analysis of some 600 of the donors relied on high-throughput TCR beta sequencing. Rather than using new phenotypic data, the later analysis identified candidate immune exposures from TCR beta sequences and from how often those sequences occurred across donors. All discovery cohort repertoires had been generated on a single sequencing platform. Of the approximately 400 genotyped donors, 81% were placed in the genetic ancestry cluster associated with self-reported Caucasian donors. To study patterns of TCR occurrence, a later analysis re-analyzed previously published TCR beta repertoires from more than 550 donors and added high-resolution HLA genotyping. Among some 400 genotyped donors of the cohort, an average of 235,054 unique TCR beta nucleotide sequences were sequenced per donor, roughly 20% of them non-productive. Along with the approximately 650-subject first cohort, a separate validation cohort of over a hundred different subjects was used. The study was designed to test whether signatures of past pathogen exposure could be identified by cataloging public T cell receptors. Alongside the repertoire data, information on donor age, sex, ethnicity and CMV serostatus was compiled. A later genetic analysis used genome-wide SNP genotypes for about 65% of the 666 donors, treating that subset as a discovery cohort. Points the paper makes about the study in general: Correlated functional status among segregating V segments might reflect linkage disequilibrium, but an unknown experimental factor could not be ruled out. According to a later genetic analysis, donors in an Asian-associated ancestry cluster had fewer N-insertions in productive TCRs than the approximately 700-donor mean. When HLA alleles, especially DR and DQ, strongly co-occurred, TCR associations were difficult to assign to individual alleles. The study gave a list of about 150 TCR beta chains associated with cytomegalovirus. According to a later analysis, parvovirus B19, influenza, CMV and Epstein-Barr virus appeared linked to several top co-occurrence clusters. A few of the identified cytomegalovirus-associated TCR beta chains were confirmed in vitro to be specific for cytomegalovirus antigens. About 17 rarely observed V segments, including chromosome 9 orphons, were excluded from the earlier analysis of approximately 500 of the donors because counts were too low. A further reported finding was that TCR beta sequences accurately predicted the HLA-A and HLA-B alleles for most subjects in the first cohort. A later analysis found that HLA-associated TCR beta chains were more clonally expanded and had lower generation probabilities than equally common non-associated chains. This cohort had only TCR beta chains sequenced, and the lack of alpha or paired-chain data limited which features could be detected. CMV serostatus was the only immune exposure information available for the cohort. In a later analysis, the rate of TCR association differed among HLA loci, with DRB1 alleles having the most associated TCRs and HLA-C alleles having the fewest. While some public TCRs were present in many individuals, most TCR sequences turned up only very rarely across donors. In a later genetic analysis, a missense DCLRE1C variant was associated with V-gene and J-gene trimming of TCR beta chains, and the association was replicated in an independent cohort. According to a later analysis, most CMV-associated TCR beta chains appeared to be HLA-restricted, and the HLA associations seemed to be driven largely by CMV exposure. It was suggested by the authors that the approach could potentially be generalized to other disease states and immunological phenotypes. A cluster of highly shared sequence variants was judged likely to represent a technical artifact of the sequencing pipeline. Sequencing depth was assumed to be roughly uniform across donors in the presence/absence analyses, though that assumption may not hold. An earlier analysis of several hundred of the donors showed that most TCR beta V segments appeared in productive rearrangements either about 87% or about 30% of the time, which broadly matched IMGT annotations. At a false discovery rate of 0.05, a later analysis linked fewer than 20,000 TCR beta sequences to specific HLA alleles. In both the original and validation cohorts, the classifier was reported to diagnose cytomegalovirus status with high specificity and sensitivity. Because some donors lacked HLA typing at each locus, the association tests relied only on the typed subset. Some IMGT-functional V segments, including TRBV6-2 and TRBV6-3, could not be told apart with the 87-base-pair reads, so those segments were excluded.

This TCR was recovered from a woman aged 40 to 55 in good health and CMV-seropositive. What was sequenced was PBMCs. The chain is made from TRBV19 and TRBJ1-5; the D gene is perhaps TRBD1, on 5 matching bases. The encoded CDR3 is CASSLQAGYNQPQHF. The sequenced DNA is TGTGCCAGTAGCCTCCAGGCAGGGTACAATCAGCCCCAGCATTTT.